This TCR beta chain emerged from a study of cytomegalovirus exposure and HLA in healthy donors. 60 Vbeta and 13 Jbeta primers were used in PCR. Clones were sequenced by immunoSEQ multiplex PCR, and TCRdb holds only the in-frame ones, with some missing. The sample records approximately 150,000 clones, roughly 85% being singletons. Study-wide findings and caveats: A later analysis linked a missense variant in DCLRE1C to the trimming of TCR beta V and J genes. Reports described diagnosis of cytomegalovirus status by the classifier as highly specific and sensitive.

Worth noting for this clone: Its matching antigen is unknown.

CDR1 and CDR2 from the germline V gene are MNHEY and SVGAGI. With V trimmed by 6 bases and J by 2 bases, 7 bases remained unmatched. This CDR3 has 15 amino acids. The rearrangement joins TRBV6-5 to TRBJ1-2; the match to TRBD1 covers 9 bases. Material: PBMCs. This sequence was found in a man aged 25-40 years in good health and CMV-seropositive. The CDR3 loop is CASSRPGQGNYGYTF. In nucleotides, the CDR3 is TGTGCCAGCAGCCGACCGGGACAGGGAAACTATGGCTACACCTTC.